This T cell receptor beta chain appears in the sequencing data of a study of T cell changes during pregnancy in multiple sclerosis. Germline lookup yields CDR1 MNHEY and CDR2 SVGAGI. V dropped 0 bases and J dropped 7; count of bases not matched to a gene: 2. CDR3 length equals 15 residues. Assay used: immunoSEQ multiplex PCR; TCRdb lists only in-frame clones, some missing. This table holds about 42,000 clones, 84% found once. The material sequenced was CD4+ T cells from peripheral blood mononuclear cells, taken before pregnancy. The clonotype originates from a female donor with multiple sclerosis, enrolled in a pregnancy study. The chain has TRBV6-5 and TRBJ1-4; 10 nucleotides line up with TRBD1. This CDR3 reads CASSYSGTGVEKLFF. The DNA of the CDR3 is TGTGCCAGCAGTTACTCCGGGACAGGGGTTGAAAAACTGTTTTTT.